This T cell receptor (beta chain) was captured in a study of T cell changes during pregnancy in multiple sclerosis. The CDR3 runs to 12 residues. With 6 bases removed from V and 6 bases from J, the gap between germline ends came to 9 bases. In germline, CDR1 is SNHLY, CDR2 FYNNEI. Generated by immunoSEQ multiplex PCR, the TCRdb table keeps only in-frame clones and is missing some. The sample consists of about 60,000 clones, approximately 92% of them appearing once. The chain is built from TRBV2 and TRBJ2-1; maybe TRBD2 (6 bases). Here the sequenced sample was peripheral blood, taken in the first trimester of pregnancy. This sequence was found in a female donor with multiple sclerosis, enrolled in a pregnancy study. CDR3 protein: CASRGLPNEQFF. CDR3 nucleotide sequence: TGTGCCAGCAGGGGACTGCCCAATGAGCAGTTCTTC.